This T cell receptor beta chain is from a study of T cell changes during pregnancy in multiple sclerosis. Sequenced by immunoSEQ multiplex PCR; TCRdb stores in-frame clones only, minus some. The sample holds around 78,000 clones, 75% to 95% seen once. The V end was cut by 4 bases, the J end by 1 base, with 9 bases between. There are 14 residues in the CDR3. Germline-derived CDR1 and CDR2 are SGHTA and FQGNSA. The chain links TRBV7-2 to TRBJ2-3; no firm D call. The sample here was peripheral blood, taken in the third trimester of pregnancy. The clonotype was recovered from a female donor in good health, enrolled as a control in a pregnancy study. The chain's CDR3 is CASSSPGGTDTQYF. CDR3 in DNA: TGTGCCAGCAGCTCACCAGGTGGCACAGATACGCAGTATTTT.